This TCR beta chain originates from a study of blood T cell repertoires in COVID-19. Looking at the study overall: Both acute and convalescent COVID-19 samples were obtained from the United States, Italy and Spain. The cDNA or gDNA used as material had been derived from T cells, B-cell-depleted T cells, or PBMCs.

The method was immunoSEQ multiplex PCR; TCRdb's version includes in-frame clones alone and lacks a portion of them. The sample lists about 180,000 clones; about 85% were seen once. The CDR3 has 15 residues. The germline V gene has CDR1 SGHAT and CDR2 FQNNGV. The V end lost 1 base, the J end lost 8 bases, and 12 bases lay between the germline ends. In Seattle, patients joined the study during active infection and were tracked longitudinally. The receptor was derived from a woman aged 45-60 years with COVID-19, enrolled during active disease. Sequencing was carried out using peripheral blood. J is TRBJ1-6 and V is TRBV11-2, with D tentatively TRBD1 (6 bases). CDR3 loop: CASSLGGGAYSPLHF. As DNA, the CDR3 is TGTGCCAGCAGCTTAGGAGGGGGGGCCTATTCACCCCTCCACTTT. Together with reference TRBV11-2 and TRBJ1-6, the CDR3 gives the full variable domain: EAGVAQSPRYKIIEKRQSVAFWCNPISGHATLYWYQQILGQGPKLLIQFQNNGVVDDSQLPKDRFSAERLKGVDSTLKIQPAKLEDSAVYLCASSLGGGAYSPLHFGNGTRLTVT.